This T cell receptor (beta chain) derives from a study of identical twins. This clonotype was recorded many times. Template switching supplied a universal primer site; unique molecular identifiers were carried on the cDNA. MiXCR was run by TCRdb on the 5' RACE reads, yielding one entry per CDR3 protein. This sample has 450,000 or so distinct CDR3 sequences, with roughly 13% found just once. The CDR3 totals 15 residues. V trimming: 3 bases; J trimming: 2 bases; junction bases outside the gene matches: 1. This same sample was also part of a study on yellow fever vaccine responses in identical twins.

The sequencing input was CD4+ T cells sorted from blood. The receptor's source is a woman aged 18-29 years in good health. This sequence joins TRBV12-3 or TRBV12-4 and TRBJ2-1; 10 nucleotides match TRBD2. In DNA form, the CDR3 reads TGTGCCAGCAGTTTTCTAGCGGGGGCCTACAATGAGCAGTTCTTC. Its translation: CASSFLAGAYNEQFF.